Sequencing of this T cell receptor (beta chain) was carried out in a study of blood T cell repertoires in COVID-19. On the study more broadly: COVID-19 samples from acute and convalescent phases originated in the United States, Italy and Spain. T cells, B-cell-depleted T cells, or PBMCs provided the cDNA or gDNA that served as material.

The CDR3 extends over 19 amino acids. CDR1 and CDR2 (germline): SGHTS, YDEGEE. The trim removed 2 bases at V and 2 bases at J, leaving 13 bases unmatched. Per the original methods: The authors estimated nucleated cell counts from reference gene primer amplification. This table comes from immunoSEQ multiplex PCR, and its TCRdb copy is limited to in-frame clones, with some not included. That table furnishes V, J and clone size, whereas the DNA furnished D and trimming. The sample holds 150,000 or so clones, approximately 74% seen once. Sample: peripheral blood. V gene TRBV5-8 combines with J gene TRBJ2-3; 11 nucleotides agree with TRBD2. The clonotype originates from an elderly woman with acute or convalescent COVID-19. The CDR3 is CASSFSSRGLAENTDTQYF. In nucleotides, the CDR3 is TGTGCCAGCAGCTTCTCCTCTCGGGGACTAGCGGAAAACACAGATACGCAGTATTTT.